The TCR beta chain described here comes from a study of control samples from healthy donors and cancer patients. Sequencing used immunoSEQ multiplex PCR; TCRdb keeps in-frame clones, though not all of them. The sample carries roughly 88,000 clones, about 89% recorded once. CDR3 length: 13 residues. Germline V gene data show CDR1 as SNHLY and CDR2 as FYNNEI. Trimming stripped 8 bases from V and 0 bases from J, with 8 bases between. This receptor was obtained from a woman aged 25 to 39 in good health. The chain joins TRBV2 to TRBJ1-3; no firm D call. The sequencing input was blood. CDR3 nucleotide sequence: TGTGCCAGCGCATCATACTCTGGAAACACCATATATTTT. Residues: CASASYSGNTIYF.